This T cell receptor beta chain was obtained from a study of Ad26.COV2.S vaccination and SARS-CoV-2 variants. Turning to the study itself: The Ad26.COV2.S arm of the COV1001 trial was where the donor was placed. Intramuscular Ad26.COV2.S doses were given once or twice, 56 days apart.

Treatment reported: over 15 received Ad26.COV2.S at low or high dose, single or two shots; a few received placebo; per-sample allocation not given. Collection of samples fell on day 63 after the first vaccine or placebo injection. In Boston, the donor was an adult between 18-55 years of age. About this clone itself: Its antigen remains unidentified.

Findings of the study overall: Recipients of either vaccine or placebo displayed similar breadth of non-spike TCRs.

Measured with immunoSEQ multiplex PCR; TCRdb has only the in-frame clones, and not every one. The data hold about 350,000 clones, with less than 90% observed a single time. Trimming stripped 7 bases from V and 3 bases from J, with 18 bases between. CDR1 and CDR2 from the germline V gene are MDHEN and SYDVKM. The CDR3 length is 15 residues. The specimen comprised peripheral blood, sampled in a trial of Ad26.COV2.S vaccine versus placebo. This receptor was taken from a person between 18 and 65 years old who received the Ad26.COV2.S COVID-19 vaccine or a placebo. The J gene is TRBJ1-1, the V gene TRBV28; tentatively, D is TRBD1 (6 bases). For the CDR3, the DNA is TGTGCCAGCAATAAAGGGGGGACACAGGACACTGAAGCTTTCTTT. It translates to CASNKGGTQDTEAFF.